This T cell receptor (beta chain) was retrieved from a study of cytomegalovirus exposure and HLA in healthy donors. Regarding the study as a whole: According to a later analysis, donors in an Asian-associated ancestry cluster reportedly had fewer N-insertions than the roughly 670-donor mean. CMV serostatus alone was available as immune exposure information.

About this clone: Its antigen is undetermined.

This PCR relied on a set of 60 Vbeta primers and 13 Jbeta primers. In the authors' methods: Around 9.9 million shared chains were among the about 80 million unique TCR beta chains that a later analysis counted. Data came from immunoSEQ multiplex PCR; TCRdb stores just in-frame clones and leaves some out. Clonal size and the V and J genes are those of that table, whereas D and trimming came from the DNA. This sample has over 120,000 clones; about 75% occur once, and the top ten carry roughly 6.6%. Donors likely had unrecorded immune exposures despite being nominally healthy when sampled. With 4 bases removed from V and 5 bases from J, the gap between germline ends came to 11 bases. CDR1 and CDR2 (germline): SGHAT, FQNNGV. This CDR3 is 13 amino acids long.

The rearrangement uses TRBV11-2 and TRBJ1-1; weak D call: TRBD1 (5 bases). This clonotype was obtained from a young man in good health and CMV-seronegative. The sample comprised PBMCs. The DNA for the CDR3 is TGTGCCAGCAGCTCCCTCAGGGCTACTGAAGCTTTCTTT. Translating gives CASSSLRATEAFF.